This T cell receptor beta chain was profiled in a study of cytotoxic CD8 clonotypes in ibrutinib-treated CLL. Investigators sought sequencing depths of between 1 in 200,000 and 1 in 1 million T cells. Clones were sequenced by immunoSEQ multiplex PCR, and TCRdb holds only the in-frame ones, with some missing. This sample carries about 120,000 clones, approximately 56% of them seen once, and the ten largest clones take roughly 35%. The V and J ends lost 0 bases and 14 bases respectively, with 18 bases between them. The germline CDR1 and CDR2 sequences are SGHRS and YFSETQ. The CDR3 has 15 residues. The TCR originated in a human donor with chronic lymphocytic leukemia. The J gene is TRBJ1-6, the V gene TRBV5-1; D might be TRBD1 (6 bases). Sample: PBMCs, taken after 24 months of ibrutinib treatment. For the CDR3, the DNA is TGCGCCAGCAGCTTGGGAGGGACACCTGGGGAGTCCCTCCACTTT. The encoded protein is CASSLGGTPGESLHF.